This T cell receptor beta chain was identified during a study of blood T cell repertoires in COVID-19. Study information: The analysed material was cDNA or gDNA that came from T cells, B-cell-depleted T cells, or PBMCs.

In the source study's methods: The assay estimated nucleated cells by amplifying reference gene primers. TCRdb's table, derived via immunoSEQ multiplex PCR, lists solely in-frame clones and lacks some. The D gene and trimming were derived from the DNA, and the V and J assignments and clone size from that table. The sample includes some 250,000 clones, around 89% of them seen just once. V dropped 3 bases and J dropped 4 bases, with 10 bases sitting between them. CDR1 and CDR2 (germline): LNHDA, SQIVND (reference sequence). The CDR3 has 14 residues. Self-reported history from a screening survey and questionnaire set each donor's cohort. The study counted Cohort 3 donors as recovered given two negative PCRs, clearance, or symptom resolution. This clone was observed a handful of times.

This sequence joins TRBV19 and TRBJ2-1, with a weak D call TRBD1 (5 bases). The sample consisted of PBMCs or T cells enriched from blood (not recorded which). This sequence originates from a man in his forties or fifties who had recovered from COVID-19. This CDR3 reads CASSMQGTYNEQFF. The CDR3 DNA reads TGTGCCAGTAGTATGCAGGGTACATACAATGAGCAGTTCTTC.